This TCR beta chain stems from a study of shared clonotypes between healthy human individuals. Study information: CD4 naive and memory got three plates each, CD8 naive two, CD8 memory one.

Findings of the study overall: Sequencing depth was expected to affect clonotype sharing among donors.

Cells designated naive CD8 were CD45RO-negative and were positively selected for CCR7, with terminally differentiated effector memory CD45RA+ cells excluded. At a deep level, the assay was run. Over several immunoSEQ plates, each subset's genomic DNA was distributed in even portions. TCRdb keeps only in-frame clones here, not all; method: immunoSEQ multiplex PCR. Counted here are some 580,000 clones, 98% occurring once; the ten biggest clones make up approximately 0.3%. With respect to this clone: Its antigen is still unknown.

The sequence derives from a man aged 25-40 years in good health. Material: naive CD8+ T cells sorted from blood.

CDR3 DNA: TGTGCCAGCAGCCCAGGACAGGGAGGCACCGGGGAGCTGTTTTTT. It specifies CASSPGQGGTGELFF. The rearrangement uses TRBV5-4 and TRBJ2-2, with 8 positions matching TRBD1. CDR1 and CDR2 from the germline V gene are SGHNT and YYREEE (reference sequence). The CDR3 consists of 15 residues. V was pared by 4 bases and J by 4 bases, with 6 bases of the junction left unmatched. Variable domain in full (rest from reference TRBV5-4 and TRBJ2-2): ETGVTQSPTHLIKTRGQQVTLRCSSQSGHNTVSWYQQALGQGPQFIFQYYREEENGRGNFPPRFSGLQFPNYSSELNVNALELDDSALYLCASSPGQGGTGELFFGEGSRLTVL.